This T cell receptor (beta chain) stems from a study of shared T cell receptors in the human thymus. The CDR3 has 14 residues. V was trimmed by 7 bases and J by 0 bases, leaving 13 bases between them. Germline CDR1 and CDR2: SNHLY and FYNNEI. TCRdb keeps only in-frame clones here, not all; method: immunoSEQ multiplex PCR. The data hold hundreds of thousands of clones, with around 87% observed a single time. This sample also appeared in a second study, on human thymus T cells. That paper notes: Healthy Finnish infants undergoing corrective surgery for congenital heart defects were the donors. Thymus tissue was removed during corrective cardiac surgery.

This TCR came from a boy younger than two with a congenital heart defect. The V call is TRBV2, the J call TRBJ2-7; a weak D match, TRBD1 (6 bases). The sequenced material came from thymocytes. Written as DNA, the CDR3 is TGTGCCAGCATCCCAGACAGGACCTCCTACGAGCAGTACTTC. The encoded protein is CASIPDRTSYEQYF.